This passage covers 17 T cell receptor beta chains from one sample sequenced in a study of control samples from healthy donors and cancer patients. This table comes from immunoSEQ multiplex PCR, and its TCRdb copy is limited to in-frame clones, with some not included. The profile shows about 140,000 clones, roughly 92% of them singletons. Sequencing was carried out using blood. These receptors were taken from a man aged 25-45 years in good health.

A single count supports this clone. The chain recombines TRBV7-2 with TRBJ2-3, with TRBD2 identical over 11 bases. Germline V gene data show CDR1 as SGHTA and CDR2 as FQGNSA. This CDR3 comprises 14 residues. V trimming: 3 bases; J trimming: 4 bases; junction bases outside the gene matches: 0. Here the CDR3 DNA reads TGTGCCAGCAGCTTGGGACTAGCGGCAGATACGCAGTATTTT. It is translated as CASSLGLAADTQYF.

The rearrangement joins TRBV6-5 to TRBJ1-2; 9 bases match TRBD1. Germline V gives CDR1 MNHEY, CDR2 SVGAGI. There are 14 residues in the CDR3. V was clipped by 6 bases and J by 4 bases; unmatched bases: 6. CDR3 DNA sequence: TGTGCCAGCAGGGCGCCGGGACAGGGCTATGGCTACACCTTC. Translated: CASRAPGQGYGYTF.

The V gene is TRBV15, the J gene TRBJ2-1, with unresolved D. Trimming shortened V by 5 bases and J by 9 bases, and 11 bases separated the two germline ends. The CDR3 totals 12 residues. Germline CDR1 LNHNV, CDR2 YYDKDF (reference sequence). The CDR3 is CATSSPETEQFF. The DNA of the CDR3 is TGTGCCACCAGCTCCCCAGAGACTGAGCAGTTCTTC.

The chain recombines TRBV18 with TRBJ2-3; tentatively, D is TRBD1 or TRBD2 (5 bases each). The V end was cut by 0 bases, the J end by 0 bases, with 10 bases between. From germline, CDR1 is KGHSH and CDR2 LQKENI. The CDR3 consists of 16 residues. CDR3 amino acids: CASSPPDRLSTDTQYF. The DNA of the CDR3 is TGTGCCAGCTCACCACCTGACAGACTAAGCACAGATACGCAGTATTTT.

This chain uses TRBV19 with TRBJ1-2, with TRBD1 as a possible D gene (5 bases). Between the trimmed V and J ends, which lost 7 bases and 4 bases, there was a span of 16 bases. The CDR3 length is 14 residues. Germline lookup yields CDR1 LNHDA and CDR2 SQIVND (reference sequence). CDR3 sequence: CASKFAGHLYGYTF. The CDR3 nucleotides read TGTGCCAGTAAATTTGCAGGACATCTCTATGGCTACACCTTC.

The rearrangement joins TRBV2 to TRBJ1-2; no reliable D call. The ends were cut back, 3 bases at V and 5 bases at J, with 7 bases in the middle. Germline V gene lookup returns CDR1 SNHLY and CDR2 FYNNEI. The length of the CDR3 is 12 residues. This CDR3 is CASSDEGYGYTF. The CDR3 bases are TGTGCCAGCAGTGACGAGGGATATGGCTACACCTTC.

The CDR3 loop is CASKGAEGNEQFF. Written as DNA, the CDR3 is TGTGCCAGCAAAGGGGCAGAAGGCAATGAGCAGTTCTTC. This chain links TRBV27 with TRBJ2-1; D perhaps matches TRBD1 (5 bases). V was cut by 7 bases and J by 6 bases, with 13 bases left in between. This CDR3 has 13 amino acids. The germline gives CDR1 MNHEY, CDR2 SMNVEV (reference sequence).

The rearrangement links TRBV6-4 to TRBJ2-3; 9 bases are a match to TRBD2. J was trimmed by 5 bases and V by 4 bases; bases with no gene match: 1. Per germline, CDR1 MRHNA and CDR2 SNTAGT. CDR3 length equals 13 residues. CDR3 bases: TGTGCCAGCAGTGTTAGCGGGAGAGATACGCAGTATTTT. This sequence encodes CASSVSGRDTQYF.

V usage is TRBV29-1 and J usage is TRBJ1-1, with no clear D. Germline assignment: CDR1 SQVTM and CDR2 ANQGSEA. Trimming removed 4 bases at V and 4 bases at J, with 10 bases between. The CDR3 length is 12 residues. The CDR3 sequence is CSVVRGGTEAFF. DNA of the CDR3: TGCAGCGTTGTTCGGGGAGGCACTGAAGCTTTCTTT. Using reference TRBV29-1 and TRBJ1-1 for the parts outside the CDR3, the full variable domain is SAVISQKPSRDICQRGTSLTIQCQVDSQVTMMFWYRQQPGQSLTLIATANQGSEATYESGFVIDKFPISRPNLTFSTLTVSNMSPEDSSIYLCSVVRGGTEAFFGQGTRLTVV.

This chain uses TRBV7-9 with TRBJ1-3, with D possibly matching TRBD1 (5 bases). Looked up from germline, CDR1 is SEHNR and CDR2 is FQNEAQ (reference sequence). The CDR3 totals 16 residues. V gave up 3 bases and J gave up 2 bases, with 14 bases separating them. CDR3 in DNA: TGTGCCAGCAGCTTTGGGGGGTTCCTAGCTGGAAACACCATATATTTT. This codes for CASSFGGFLAGNTIYF.

The chain uses TRBV28 and TRBJ1-5, with TRBD1 matching over 7 bases. Per germline, CDR1 MDHEN and CDR2 SYDVKM. V lost 3 bases and J lost 9; bases outside the gene matches: 8. There are 14 residues in the CDR3. The CDR3 protein is CASSLTGQIVPQHF. The CDR3 DNA follows: TGTGCCAGCAGTTTGACAGGGCAGATTGTGCCCCAGCATTTT.

V usage is TRBV6-2 or TRBV6-3 and J usage is TRBJ2-1, with D possibly being TRBD2 (6 bases). In germline, CDR1 is MNHEY, CDR2 SVGEGT. V was cut by 3 bases and J by 10 bases, with 16 bases left in between. The CDR3 runs 14 residues. In DNA, the CDR3 is TGTGCCAGCAGTTATACGGGGGAGGTAGACGAGCAGTTCTTC. Its translation: CASSYTGEVDEQFF.

This clone was counted once. This sequence joins TRBV10-3 and TRBJ2-7; D is uncertain. The germline CDR1 and CDR2 sequences are ENHRY and SYGVKD. Trimming took 3 bases from V and 7 from J, leaving 19 bases between them. The CDR3 contains 15 residues. This CDR3 reads CAISDSTQTSGEQYF. CDR3 nucleotides: TGTGCCATCAGTGACTCGACCCAGACTTCTGGTGAGCAGTACTTC.

CDR3 sequence reads: CASSSTSGIYEQYF. The CDR3 DNA reads as TGTGCCAGCAGCTCGACTAGCGGGATCTACGAGCAGTACTTC. V usage is TRBV7-2 and J usage is TRBJ2-7; 11 nucleotides agree with TRBD2. The J segment lost 3 bases and the V segment lost 4 bases, leaving 2 bases of the junction unmatched. The CDR3 is 14 residues long. Germline V gene lookup returns CDR1 SGHTA and CDR2 FQGNSA.

V usage is TRBV19 and J usage is TRBJ1-2; possibly TRBD1 for D (5 bases). With 5 bases removed from V and 4 bases from J, the gap between germline ends came to 20 bases. CDR1 and CDR2 from the germline V gene are LNHDA and SQIVND (reference sequence). The CDR3 covers 16 residues. In nucleotides, the CDR3 is TGTGCCAGTAGTCGGACGCCAGGGTACACCCTCTATGGCTACACCTTC. As protein: CASSRTPGYTLYGYTF.

The rearrangement joins TRBV14 to TRBJ2-1; 12 bases are a match to TRBD1. With 5 bases clipped from V and 4 bases from J, the junction kept 3 bases outside the gene matches. CDR3 size: 15 residues. The germline V gene encodes CDR1 SGHDN and CDR2 FVKESK. The CDR3 loop reads CASSGDRGLYNEQFF. The CDR3 bases are TGTGCCAGCAGCGGGGACAGGGGGCTTTACAATGAGCAGTTCTTC.

The V gene is TRBV5-5, the J gene TRBJ2-2; the D gene is possibly TRBD1 (6 bases). CDR1 and CDR2 from the germline V gene are SGHKS and YYEKEE (reference sequence). This CDR3 is 16 amino acids long. V dropped 0 bases and J dropped 0 bases, with 9 bases sitting between them. The CDR3 is CASSLAGTSNTGELFF. As DNA, the CDR3 is TGTGCCAGCAGCTTGGCCGGGACATCGAACACCGGGGAGCTGTTTTTT.